These T cell receptor beta chains were read from a single sample in a study of cytomegalovirus exposure and HLA in healthy donors. Clones were sequenced by immunoSEQ multiplex PCR, and TCRdb holds only the in-frame ones, with some missing. This sample has roughly 150,000 clones, with roughly 81% found just once. Material for sequencing was PBMCs. These receptor sequences come from a man aged 25 to 40 in good health and CMV-seropositive. Each CDR3 is given without its conserved first and last residue. Size values are once, few and many counts, or a class for expanded clones, and some rows have none.

TRBV19	TRBJ1-3	NA	ASSIGVSGNTIY
TRBV4-3	TRBJ2-1	NA	ASSQTAGTPYNEQF
TRBV14	TRBJ2-7	NA	ASSQVKFHEQY
TRBV23-1	TRBJ2-3	NA	ASRTSGSTDTQY
TRBV6-6	TRBJ1-5	NA	ASTTDRDGHQPQH
TRBV5-4	TRBJ1-1	few	ASSPPSPTEAF
TRBV5-1	TRBJ2-3	once	ASSLGHRDMSTDTQY
TRBV27	TRBJ1-2	once	ASSSLLSGTVGYGYT
TRBV6-5	TRBJ1-2	few	ASSPGGILDYGYT
TRBV7-9	TRBJ2-7	NA	SSSLGDRLYEQY
TRBV27	TRBJ1-4	NA	ASRRQGAQATNEKLF
TRBV11-3	TRBJ2-5	NA	ASSLDQKTQY
TRBV5-4	TRBJ2-3	NA	ASSRSGFTDTQY
TRBV7-3	TRBJ2-1	NA	ASSLTSGGWDEQF
TRBV5-1	TRBJ2-3	NA	ASSPGTSGKDTQY
TRBV18	TRBJ1-2	NA	ASSLHPTAENYGYT
TRBV7-8	TRBJ2-1	NA	ASSFRDRYSYNEQF
TRBV6-5	TRBJ2-7	once	ASRTSLGSLDEQY
TRBV7-2	TRBJ2-2	NA	ASSSRATGELF
TRBV29-1	TRBJ2-1	NA	SVEGRRTYNEQF
TRBV6-5	TRBJ2-2	few	ASSYRRDSNTGELF
TRBV5-1	TRBJ2-1	NA	ASSLTAGGPSEQF
TRBV2	TRBJ2-1	NA	ASSVRLAVYNEQF
TRBV15	TRBJ1-2	NA	ATSTRGFYGYT
TRBV7-8	TRBJ2-2	NA	ASSPIAGGPGGELF
TRBV18	TRBJ2-5	NA	ASSPPQGQETQY
TRBV27	TRBJ2-1	NA	ASSLLKDSTGNEQF
TRBV7-2	TRBJ2-7	NA	ASGLAGGSEQY
TRBV7-9	TRBJ2-1	NA	ASSSKRGNEQF
TRBV6-6	TRBJ1-1	NA	ASRSFSLRGTEAF
TRBV7-9	TRBJ2-2	NA	ASSLETPYSGELF
TRBV9	TRBJ2-3	NA	ASSTSGTDTQY
TRBV18	TRBJ2-7	NA	ASSRPETGEQY
TRBV9	TRBJ2-7	NA	ASSASPTYEQY
TRBV6-5	TRBJ1-1	few	ASSYSGLTEAF
TRBV18	TRBJ1-5	NA	ASSEQPFSNQPQH
TRBV6-5	TRBJ2-3	NA	ASTNARYTQY
TRBV7-6	TRBJ1-3	once	ASSNSGTSRPSSGNTIY
TRBV4-2	TRBJ1-5	few	ASSQEAQLAGANQPQH
TRBV7-2	TRBJ2-3	few	ASSLGLAGGTDTQY
TRBV7-2	TRBJ2-1	NA	ASSSGTSGYLNEQF
TRBV19	TRBJ1-2	NA	ASSRGGPYGYT
TRBV2	TRBJ2-1	NA	ASSFSGSSYNEQF
TRBV19	TRBJ1-2	NA	ASSIRTEWIYGYT
TRBV28	NA	NA	ASTPGTFHEQY